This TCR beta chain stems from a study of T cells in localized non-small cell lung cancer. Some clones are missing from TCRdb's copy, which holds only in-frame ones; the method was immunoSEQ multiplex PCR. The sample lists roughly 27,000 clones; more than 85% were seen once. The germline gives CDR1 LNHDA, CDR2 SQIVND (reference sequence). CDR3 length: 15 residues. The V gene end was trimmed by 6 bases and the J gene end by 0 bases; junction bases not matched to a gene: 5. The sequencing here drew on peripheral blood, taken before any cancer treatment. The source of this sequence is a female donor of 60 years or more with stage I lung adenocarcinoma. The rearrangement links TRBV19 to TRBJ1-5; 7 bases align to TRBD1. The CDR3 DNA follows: TGTGCCAGTAGCCCAGGGGGGTTTAGCAATCAGCCCCAGCATTTT. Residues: CASSPGGFSNQPQHF.